This TCR beta chain is from a study of T-cell reconstitution after alpha-beta-depleted transplantation in children. From germline, CDR1 is MDHEN and CDR2 SYDVKM. The CDR3 runs 15 residues. The V gene lost 5 bases and the J gene lost 0 bases, with 13 bases spanning the gap. Preparation of the TCRbeta library was carried out with unique molecular identifiers. Each CDR3 protein gets one entry after TCRdb re-called the PCR reads with MiXCR. Altogether around 4,200 distinct CDR3 sequences are present, roughly a fifth being singletons, with the ten largest covering about half. By proportion, this clonotype is medium-sized.

This chain joins TRBV28 and TRBJ2-5; unclear D gene. The sequence was obtained from a male patient aged 2 to 9 who had a stem cell transplant for acute lymphoblastic leukemia, so the T cells may come from the graft donor. Sample: PBMCs, mostly from graft donor cells, taken 180 days after TCRalphabeta/CD19-depleted stem cell transplant. The CDR3 DNA reads TGTGCCAGCAGTCCCCTAGGAGCAAACCAAGAGACCCAGTACTTC. It translates to CASSPLGANQETQYF. Full variable domain (outside the CDR3, taken from reference TRBV28 and TRBJ2-5): DVKVTQSSRYLVKRTGEKVFLECVQDMDHENMFWYRQDPGLGLRLIYFSYDVKMKEKGDIPEGYSVSREKKERFSLILESASTNQTSMYLCASSPLGANQETQYFGPGTRLLVL.